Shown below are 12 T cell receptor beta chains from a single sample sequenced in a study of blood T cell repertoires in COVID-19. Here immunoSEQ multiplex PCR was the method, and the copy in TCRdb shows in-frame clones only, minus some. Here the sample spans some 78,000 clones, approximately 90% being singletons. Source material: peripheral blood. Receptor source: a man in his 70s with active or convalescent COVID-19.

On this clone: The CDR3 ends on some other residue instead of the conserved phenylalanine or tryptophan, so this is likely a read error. This CDR3 reads CASSSTSGGYTL. CDR3 DNA sequence: TGTGCCAGCAGTTCCACAAGCGGGGGCTACACCTTA. The rearrangement uses TRBV28 and TRBJ1-2, with D uncertain. The CDR3 consists of 12 residues. Germline CDR1 MDHEN, CDR2 SYDVKM. Trimming stripped 4 bases from V and 8 bases from J, with 11 bases between.

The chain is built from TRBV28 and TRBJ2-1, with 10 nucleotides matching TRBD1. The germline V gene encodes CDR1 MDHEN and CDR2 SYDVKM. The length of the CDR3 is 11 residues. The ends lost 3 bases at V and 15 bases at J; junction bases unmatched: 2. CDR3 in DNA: TGTGCCAGCAGTTTGGACAGGGGGTTGTTCTTC. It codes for CASSLDRGLFF. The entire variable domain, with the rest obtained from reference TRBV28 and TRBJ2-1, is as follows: DVKVTQSSRYLVKRTGEKVFLECVQDMDHENMFWYRQDPGLGLRLIYFSYDVKMKEKGDIPEGYSVSREKKERFSLILESASTNQTSMYLCASSLDRGLFFGPGTRLTVL.

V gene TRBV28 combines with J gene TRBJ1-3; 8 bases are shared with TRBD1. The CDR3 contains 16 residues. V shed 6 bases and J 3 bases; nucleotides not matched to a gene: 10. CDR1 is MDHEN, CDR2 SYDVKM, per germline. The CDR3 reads CASRLGQDDIGNTIYF. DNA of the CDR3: TGTGCCAGCAGACTGGGACAGGACGACATTGGAAACACCATATATTTT.

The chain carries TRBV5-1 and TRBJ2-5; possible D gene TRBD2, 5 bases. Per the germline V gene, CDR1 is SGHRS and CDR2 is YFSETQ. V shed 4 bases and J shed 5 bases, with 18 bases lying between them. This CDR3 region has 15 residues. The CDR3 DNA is TGCGCCAGCAGCCTACAGACGGGATTACAGGAGACCCAGTACTTC. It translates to CASSLQTGLQETQYF.

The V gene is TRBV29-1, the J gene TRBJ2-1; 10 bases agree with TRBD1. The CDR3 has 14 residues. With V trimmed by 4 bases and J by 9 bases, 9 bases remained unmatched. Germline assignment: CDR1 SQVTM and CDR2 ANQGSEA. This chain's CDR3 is CSVGWDRGRAEQFF. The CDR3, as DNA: TGCAGCGTTGGGTGGGACAGGGGTCGGGCTGAGCAGTTCTTC.

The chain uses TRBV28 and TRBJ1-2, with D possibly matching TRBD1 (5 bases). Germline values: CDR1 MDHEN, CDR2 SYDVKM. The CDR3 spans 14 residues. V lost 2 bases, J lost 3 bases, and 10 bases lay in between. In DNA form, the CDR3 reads TGTGCCAGCAGTTTAGAAGGGGCCTACTATGGCTACACCTTC. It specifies CASSLEGAYYGYTF.

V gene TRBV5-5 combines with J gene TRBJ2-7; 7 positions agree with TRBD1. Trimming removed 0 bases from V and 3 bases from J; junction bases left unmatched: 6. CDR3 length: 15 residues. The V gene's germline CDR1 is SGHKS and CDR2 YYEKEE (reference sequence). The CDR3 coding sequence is TGTGCCAGCAGCTTGGAGACAGGGCCTGTCTACGAGCAGTACTTC. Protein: CASSLETGPVYEQYF.

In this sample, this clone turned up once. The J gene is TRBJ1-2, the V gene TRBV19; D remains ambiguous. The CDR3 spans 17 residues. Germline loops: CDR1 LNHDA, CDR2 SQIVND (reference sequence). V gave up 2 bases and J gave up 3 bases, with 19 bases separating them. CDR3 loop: CASSIFGLGTTDYGYTF. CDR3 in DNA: TGTGCCAGTAGTATATTCGGCTTGGGCACAACGGACTATGGCTACACCTTC.

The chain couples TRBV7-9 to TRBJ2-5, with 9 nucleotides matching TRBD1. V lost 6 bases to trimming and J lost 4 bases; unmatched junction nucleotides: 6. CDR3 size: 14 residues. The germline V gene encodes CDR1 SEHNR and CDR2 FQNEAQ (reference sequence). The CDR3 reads CASSSRDRAETQYF. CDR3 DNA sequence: TGTGCCAGCAGTTCCCGGGACAGGGCAGAGACCCAGTACTTC.

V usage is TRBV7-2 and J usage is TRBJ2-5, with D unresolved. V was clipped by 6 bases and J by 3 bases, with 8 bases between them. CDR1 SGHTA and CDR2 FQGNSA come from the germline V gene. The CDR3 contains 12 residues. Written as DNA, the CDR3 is TGTGCCAGCAGACTAACAAAAGAGACCCAGTACTTC. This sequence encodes CASRLTKETQYF.

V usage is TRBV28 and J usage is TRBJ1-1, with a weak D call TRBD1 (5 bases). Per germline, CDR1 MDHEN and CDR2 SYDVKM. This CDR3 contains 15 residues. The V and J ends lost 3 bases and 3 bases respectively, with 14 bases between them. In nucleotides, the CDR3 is TGTGCCAGCAGTTTGTACCCAGGAGGGGACACTGAAGCTTTCTTT. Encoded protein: CASSLYPGGDTEAFF.

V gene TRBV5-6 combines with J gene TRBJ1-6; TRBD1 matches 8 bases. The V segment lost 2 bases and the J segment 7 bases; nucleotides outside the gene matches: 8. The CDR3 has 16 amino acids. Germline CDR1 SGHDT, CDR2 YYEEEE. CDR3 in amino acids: CASSLRRTGTNSPLHF. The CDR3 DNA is TGTGCCAGCAGCTTACGACGGACAGGGACAAATTCACCCCTCCACTTT.